Listed below are T cell receptor beta chains from one sample, sequenced in a study of beta chain features in type 1 diabetes. Assay used: immunoSEQ multiplex PCR; TCRdb lists only in-frame clones, some missing. The table lists more than 200,000 clones, roughly 17% of them singletons, with about 0.08% in the top ten. The material sequenced was naive CD4+ T cells from blood. All receptors derive from a man between 25 and 39 years old with type 1 diabetes. Each CDR3 is given with its conserved first and last residue.

v_call: TRBV7-3
j_call: TRBJ2-7
cdr3_aa: CASSGTNRETSYEQYF

v_call: TRBV5-1
j_call: TRBJ2-1
cdr3_aa: CASSLPSGSDMNEQFF

v_call: TRBV10-3
j_call: TRBJ2-5
cdr3_aa: CAISPLGGSETQYF

v_call: TRBV25-1
j_call: TRBJ2-7
cdr3_aa: CASSDRQGRYEQYF

v_call: TRBV27
j_call: TRBJ1-3
cdr3_aa: CASSPTSGNTIYF

v_call: TRBV9
j_call: TRBJ2-5
cdr3_aa: CASSAQAGSVTQYF

v_call: TRBV7-9
j_call: TRBJ2-5
cdr3_aa: CASSRTASQETQYF

v_call: TRBV9
j_call: TRBJ2-5
cdr3_aa: CASSGSGAPGETQYF

v_call: TRBV2
j_call: TRBJ2-3
cdr3_aa: CASSELVAGDTQYF

v_call: TRBV6-5
j_call: TRBJ2-1
cdr3_aa: CASSSPGQAYNEQFF

v_call: TRBV7-2
j_call: TRBJ2-7
cdr3_aa: CASSFGRGSYEQYF

v_call: TRBV2
j_call: TRBJ2-3
cdr3_aa: CASSLDRASTDTQYF

v_call: TRBV30
j_call: TRBJ1-1
cdr3_aa: CAWSVTNGGTEAFF

v_call: TRBV4-1
j_call: TRBJ2-5
cdr3_aa: CASRAVGSGKFETQYF

v_call: TRBV7-8
j_call: TRBJ2-3
cdr3_aa: CASSQNFGTDTQYF

v_call: TRBV5-1
j_call: TRBJ2-1
cdr3_aa: CASSARPTSGSYNEQFF

v_call: TRBV4-1
j_call: TRBJ2-7
cdr3_aa: CASSLIGNPTYEQYF

v_call: TRBV6-6
j_call: TRBJ2-1
cdr3_aa: CASSYSATGGNNEQFF

v_call: TRBV7-6
j_call: TRBJ2-1
cdr3_aa: CASSSLASGEQFF

v_call: TRBV5-4
j_call: TRBJ2-2
cdr3_aa: CASSPGLDGELFF

v_call: TRBV29-1
j_call: TRBJ2-5
cdr3_aa: CSSLGIHRGETQYF

v_call: TRBV7-8
j_call: TRBJ2-1
cdr3_aa: CASSLLGRLQTYSYNEQFF

v_call: TRBV7-2
j_call: TRBJ2-3
cdr3_aa: CASSLWRSGRADTQYF

v_call: TRBV30
j_call: TRBJ2-1
cdr3_aa: CAWSVGGRIDEQFF

v_call: TRBV7-3
j_call: TRBJ2-4
cdr3_aa: CASSSTGGEDIQYF

v_call: TRBV20-1
j_call: TRBJ2-7
cdr3_aa: CSARGPGGQYF

v_call: TRBV29-1
j_call: TRBJ2-1
cdr3_aa: CSVLDRGGNEQFF

v_call: TRBV29-1
j_call: TRBJ2-2
cdr3_aa: CSARGLLTGELFF

v_call: TRBV7-8
j_call: TRBJ2-1
cdr3_aa: CASSPLRREGLGSYNEQFF

v_call: TRBV6-5
j_call: TRBJ1-2
cdr3_aa: CASSYSPQGVYYGYTF

v_call: TRBV9
j_call: TRBJ1-1
cdr3_aa: CASSTTSIEAFF

v_call: TRBV28
j_call: TRBJ2-7
cdr3_aa: CASSLLGYEQYF

v_call: TRBV29-1
j_call: TRBJ1-2
cdr3_aa: CSVGAGTGPYSYTF

v_call: TRBV2
j_call: TRBJ2-5
cdr3_aa: CASRMDREGSETQYF

v_call: TRBV30
j_call: TRBJ2-7
cdr3_aa: CAWTGQGDFYEQYF

v_call: TRBV28
j_call: TRBJ2-5
cdr3_aa: CASRSPGQQETQYF

v_call: TRBV14
j_call: TRBJ2-1
cdr3_aa: CASSQTAGSSYNEQFF

v_call: TRBV25-1
j_call: TRBJ2-3
cdr3_aa: CASSAYGTDTQYF

v_call: TRBV20-1
j_call: TRBJ2-7
cdr3_aa: CSARDFAEQYF

v_call: TRBV30
j_call: TRBJ2-3
cdr3_aa: CAWSRRGRDTQYF

v_call: TRBV20-1
j_call: TRBJ2-3
cdr3_aa: CSARGPNTQYF

v_call: TRBV9
j_call: TRBJ2-4
cdr3_aa: CASSPNPEGALNIQYF

v_call: TRBV5-1
j_call: TRBJ2-3
cdr3_aa: CASSGINKLDTQYF

v_call: TRBV29-1
j_call: TRBJ2-1
cdr3_aa: CSVARDTYNEQFF

v_call: TRBV14
j_call: TRBJ2-7
cdr3_aa: CASSALQGYLVEQYF

v_call: TRBV5-1
j_call: TRBJ2-1
cdr3_aa: CASSLAEVSPYNEQFF

v_call: TRBV18
j_call: TRBJ1-4
cdr3_aa: CASSPDGRVPKEFF

v_call: TRBV30
j_call: TRBJ1-2
cdr3_aa: CAWRRDTPGYTF